Detailed here is one T cell receptor (beta chain). TCRdb keeps only in-frame clones here, not all; method: immunoSEQ multiplex PCR. The table records more than 65,000 clones, around 96% of them present only once. This specimen comes from a study of technical replicates of blood from a handful of donors. The CDR3 consists of 12 residues. Looked up from germline, CDR1 is MNHEY and CDR2 is SMNVEV (reference sequence). Trimming cost V 6 bases and J 2 bases, with 4 bases left between them. Sequenced: T cells isolated from PBMCs. This clonotype was obtained from a human donor in good health. The V and J genes are TRBV27 and TRBJ2-2; D remains unclear. CDR3 nucleotide sequence: TGTGCCAGCAGGGCTAACACCGGGGAGCTGTTTTTT. Translating gives CASRANTGELFF.